This is a list of T cell receptor beta chains from one sample in a study of blood T cell repertoires in COVID-19. Generated by immunoSEQ multiplex PCR, the TCRdb table keeps only in-frame clones and is missing some. The sample lists about 74,000 clones, roughly 74% occurring once. The sample taken for sequencing was peripheral blood. Receptors originate from a human donor in a cohort sampled during active COVID-19. Each CDR3 is given without its conserved first and last residue. The size field is filled for only some rows; it gives once, few, many or a size class.

TRBV27 | . | ASRASGSYEQY
TRBV14 | few | ASSQTGAVSYEQY
TRBV6-5 | . | ASSDRGLAAYEQY
TRBV5-1 | . | ASSLSGTASGANVLT
TRBV28 | . | ASRGTSLNQPQH
TRBV6-2/TRBV6-3 | . | ASSLNRVSSNTGELF
TRBV12-3/TRBV12-4 | . | ASCEGLNTEAF
TRBV18 | many | ASSPGLPGGAF
TRBV28 | . | ASSFLLQGAANYGYT
TRBV27 | . | ASSLTGTAYEQY
TRBV11-2 | . | ASSAPGTGHEKLF
TRBV29-1 | once | SADTLNYGYT
TRBV5-1 | few | ASRREYEQY
TRBV4-3 | . | ASRPTGGRGEAF
TRBV15 | . | APREGVNTEAF
TRBV18 | . | ASSPPPPGNNGYT
TRBV5-1 | . | ASSFIRSSYNEQF